The T cell receptor beta chain described here comes from a study of blood T cell repertoires in COVID-19. Turning to the study itself: Sites across the United States, Italy and Spain contributed samples from acute and convalescent COVID-19. From T cells, B-cell-depleted T cells, or PBMCs came the material, which was cDNA or gDNA.

The CDR3 runs 16 residues. Germline loops: CDR1 MGHRA, CDR2 YSYEKL. The V end was cut by 0 bases, the J end by 4 bases, with 15 bases between. As originally analysed: Amplification of reference gene primers was used by the study to estimate nucleated cell counts. Using immunoSEQ multiplex PCR, the repertoire was profiled, and TCRdb retains in-frame clones only, with some absent. The DNA was the basis for D and trimming; V, J and clone size are from that table. The sample lists roughly 150,000 clones; 83% were seen once. The specimen sequenced was peripheral blood. V is TRBV4-1 and J is TRBJ1-2; D is possibly TRBD1 (5 bases). The TCR originated in a woman aged 80 or older with acute or convalescent COVID-19. The CDR3 coding sequence is TGCGCCAGCAGCCAAGATCTGACAGCGTCTATCTATGGCTACACCTTC. This encodes CASSQDLTASIYGYTF.